A selection of T cell receptor beta chains follows, all from one sample in a study of neurological immune-mediated disorders. TCRdb re-called the 5' RACE reads with MiXCR, one entry per CDR3 protein. Of around 58,000 distinct CDR3 sequences detected, approximately 3.1% appear once; the ten largest clones hold roughly 6.6%. Sequencing was performed on PBMCs. The source of these receptors is a woman aged 55-70 years with multiple sclerosis. CDR3s leave out the opening cysteine and the closing phenylalanine or tryptophan.

v_gene	j_gene	CDR3aa
TRBV29-1	TRBJ2-7	SVSGTTYEQY
TRBV28	TRBJ1-6	ASSGGGFSTLN
TRBV18	TRBJ2-5	ASSPLGGEETQY
TRBV18	TRBJ2-5	ASSSLEETQY
TRBV20-1	TRBJ2-7	SARDFSGRTIYEQY
TRBV11-2	TRBJ2-5	ASSLELAVTQETQY
TRBV21-1	TRBJ1-1	ASSKARTHRGLNTEAF
TRBV20-1	TRBJ2-3	SADLPGRNTDTQY
TRBV5-1	TRBJ2-5	ASSLAGDGTQY
TRBV5-5	TRBJ1-1	ASSVARPWAAEAF
TRBV9	TRBJ1-2	ASSQEAGGVS
TRBV6-5	TRBJ2-1	ASTQGYEQF
TRBV3-1	TRBJ1-5	ASSHGTVYQPQH
TRBV7-2	TRBJ2-2	ASSRFGQGGSGELF
TRBV7-9	TRBJ2-7	ASRPSGAAYEQY
TRBV4-1	TRBJ2-5	ASSQRAKLEETQY
TRBV10-3	TRBJ2-5	AISAGDGETQY
TRBV6-2/TRBV6-3	TRBJ2-5	ASKDRGTETQY
TRBV6-6	TRBJ2-7	ASSYPTGNEQY
TRBV7-2	TRBJ2-3	ASSFSGVGDTQY
TRBV12-3/TRBV12-4	TRBJ1-5	ASSLRGSYQPQH
TRBV20-1	TRBJ1-5	SAIEVGHLNQPQH
TRBV15	TRBJ2-1	ATSRDSRGPGIGEQF
TRBV29-1	TRBJ2-2	SVVSGRAHGELF
TRBV3-1	TRBJ2-1	ASSQDGGAGGPF
TRBV7-9	TRBJ2-2	ASSFPSGVGELF
TRBV7-8	TRBJ2-6	ASSHRDSLKSGANVLT
TRBV4-1	TRBJ2-2	ASSQAHKNSDGELF
TRBV5-5	TRBJ1-3	ASSWRKQGSGNTIY
TRBV5-1	TRBJ1-4	ASRSGQRNEKLF
TRBV20-1	TRBJ2-1	SAGPRLAGYNEQF
TRBV5-1	TRBJ1-2	ASSLFPGTDYGYT
TRBV3-1	TRBJ2-7	ASSPRDRLREQY
TRBV27	TRBJ1-2	ASRLGLDGYT
TRBV5-1	TRBJ1-3	ASSSNPTGSGNTIY
TRBV9	TRBJ2-5	ASSVAGTVQETQY
TRBV7-2	TRBJ2-1	ASSIERTYNEQF
TRBV7-2	TRBJ2-3	ASSLGRPNTDTQY
TRBV27	TRBJ2-7	ASMKVAGYEQY
TRBV7-2	TRBJ2-1	ASSFLSNEQF
TRBV11-2	TRBJ2-3	ASSHFARLDSADTQY
TRBV12-3/TRBV12-4	TRBJ1-1	ASSKTANTEAF
TRBV25-1	TRBJ1-4	ASSETVWNEKLF
TRBV5-1	TRBJ2-7	ASSTWTGSSYEQY
TRBV24-1	TRBJ2-1	ATSDPGASGNYNEQF
TRBV15	TRBJ2-4	ATTRRGGGDIQY
TRBV20-1	TRBJ2-7	SAGRTGGTYEQY
TRBV20-1	TRBJ2-2	SANRGHTGELF
TRBV20-1	TRBJ2-6	SAVRSGANVLT
TRBV12-3/TRBV12-4	TRBJ2-5	ASRQIGTGRETQY